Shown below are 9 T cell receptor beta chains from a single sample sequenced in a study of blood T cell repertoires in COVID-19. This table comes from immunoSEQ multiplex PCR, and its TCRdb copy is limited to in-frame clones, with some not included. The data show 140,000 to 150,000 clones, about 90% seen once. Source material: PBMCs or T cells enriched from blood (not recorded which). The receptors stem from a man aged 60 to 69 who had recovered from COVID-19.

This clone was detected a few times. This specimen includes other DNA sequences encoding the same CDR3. The CDR3 is CATADRNYGYTF. For the CDR3, the DNA is TGTGCCACCGCGGACAGAAACTATGGCTACACCTTC. The rearrangement links TRBV19 to TRBJ1-2; weak D call: TRBD1 (6 bases). Germline CDR1 and CDR2: LNHDA and SQIVND (reference sequence). The CDR3 has 12 amino acids. The V gene lost 10 bases and the J gene lost 2 bases, with 11 bases spanning the gap.

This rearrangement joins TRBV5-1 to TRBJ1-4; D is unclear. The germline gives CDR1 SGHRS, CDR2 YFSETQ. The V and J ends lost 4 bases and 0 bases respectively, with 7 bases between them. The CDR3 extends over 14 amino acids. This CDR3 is CASSRDATNEKLFF. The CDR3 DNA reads TGCGCCAGCAGCCGGGATGCAACTAATGAAAAACTGTTTTTT.

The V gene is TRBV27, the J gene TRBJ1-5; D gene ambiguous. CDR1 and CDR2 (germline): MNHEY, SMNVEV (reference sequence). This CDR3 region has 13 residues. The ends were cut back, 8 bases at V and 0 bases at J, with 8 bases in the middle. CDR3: CASASVSNQPQHF. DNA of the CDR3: TGTGCCAGCGCTTCAGTTAGCAATCAGCCCCAGCATTTT.

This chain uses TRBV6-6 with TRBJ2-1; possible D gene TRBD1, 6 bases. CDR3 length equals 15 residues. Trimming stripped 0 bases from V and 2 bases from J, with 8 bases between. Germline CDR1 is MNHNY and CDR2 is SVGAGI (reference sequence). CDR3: CASSYSDSPYNEQFF. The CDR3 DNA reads TGTGCCAGCAGTTACTCGGACAGCCCCTACAATGAGCAGTTCTTC.

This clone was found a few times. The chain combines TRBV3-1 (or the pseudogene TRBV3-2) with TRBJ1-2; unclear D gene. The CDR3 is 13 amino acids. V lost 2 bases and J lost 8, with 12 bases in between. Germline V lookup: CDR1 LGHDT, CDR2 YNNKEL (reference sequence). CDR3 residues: CASSQIGWSGYTF. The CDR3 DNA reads TGTGCCAGCAGCCAAATAGGATGGAGCGGCTACACCTTC.

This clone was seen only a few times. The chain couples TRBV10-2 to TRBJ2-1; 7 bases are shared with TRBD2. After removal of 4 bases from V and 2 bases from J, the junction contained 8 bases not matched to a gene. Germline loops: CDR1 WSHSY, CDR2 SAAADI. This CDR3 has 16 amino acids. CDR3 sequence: CASSVRPGTTYNEQFF. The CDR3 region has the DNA TGCGCCAGCAGTGTCCGCCCCGGGACTACCTACAATGAGCAGTTCTTC.

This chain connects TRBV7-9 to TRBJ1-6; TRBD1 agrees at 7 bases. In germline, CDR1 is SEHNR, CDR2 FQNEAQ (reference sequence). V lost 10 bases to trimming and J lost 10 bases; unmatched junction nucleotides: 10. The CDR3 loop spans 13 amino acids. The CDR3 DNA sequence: TGTGCCACCAAGAGGGACAGTAACTCACCCCTCCACTTT. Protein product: CATKRDSNSPLHF.

CDR3 nucleotides: TGTGCCAGCAGCCTTGGGACAGGAGCCTACGAGCAGTACTTC. As protein: CASSLGTGAYEQYF. The chain has TRBV4-2 and TRBJ2-7, with TRBD1 identical over 8 bases. The germline gives CDR1 LGHNA, CDR2 YNFKEQ. The trim removed 4 bases at V and 2 bases at J, leaving 4 bases unmatched. The CDR3 is 14 residues long.

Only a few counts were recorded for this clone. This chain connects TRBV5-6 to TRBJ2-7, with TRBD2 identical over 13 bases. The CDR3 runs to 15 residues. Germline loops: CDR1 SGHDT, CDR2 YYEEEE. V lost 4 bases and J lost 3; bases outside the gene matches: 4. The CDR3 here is CASSPRTSGGYEQYF. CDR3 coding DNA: TGTGCCAGCAGCCCGCGGACTAGCGGGGGCTACGAGCAGTACTTC.